These T cell receptor beta chains were read from a single sample in a study of cytomegalovirus exposure and HLA in healthy donors. Profiled with immunoSEQ multiplex PCR; TCRdb holds only in-frame clones, not every one. The table shows about 83,000 clones, with over 70% occurring only once. Sequencing was performed on PBMCs. Receptors originate from a man between 60 and 70 years old in good health and CMV-seronegative. The CDR3 runs from the conserved cysteine through the conserved F or W. D genes are given only for firm matches. Clone size is not always given. Where it is, it says once, few, many or a class for expanded clones.

-	TRBV4-2	TRBJ2-7	TRBD2	TGTGCCAGCAGCCCCTCCGGGACTAACGACTACGAGCAGTACTTC	CASSPSGTNDYEQYF
few	TRBV2	TRBJ2-1	-	TGTGCCAGCGTGGGACAACCGGACTACAATGAGCAGTTCTTC	CASVGQPDYNEQFF
-	TRBV15	TRBJ2-1	TRBD1	TGTGCCACCAGTCCGAATGGGACAGTTTCCTACAATGAGCAGTTCTTC	CATSPNGTVSYNEQFF
-	TRBV28	TRBJ2-3	TRBD2	TGTGCCAGCACTTCACCCGGGACTAGCGGGGGTAGCACAGATACGCAGTATTTT	CASTSPGTSGGSTDTQYF
-	TRBV7-2	TRBJ2-2	TRBD2	TGTGCCAGCAGCCACCGGACTAGCGGGGCGAACACCGGGGAGCTGTTTTTT	CASSHRTSGANTGELFF
-	TRBV11-2	TRBJ2-2	-	TGTGCCAGCAGCTCCCGCTCAATAGGGGCGAACACCGGGGAGCTGTTTTTT	CASSSRSIGANTGELFF
-	TRBV19	TRBJ2-2	-	TGTGCCAGTAGAGGGGATAGGAACACCGGGGAGCTGTTTTTT	CASRGDRNTGELFF
-	TRBV5-1	TRBJ2-7	TRBD1	TGCGCCAGCAGCCTCGGGACAGGGGTCGGCGAGCAGTACTTC	CASSLGTGVGEQYF
-	TRBV5-4	TRBJ2-5	TRBD2	TGTGCCAGCAGCTTGGAAGGGACTAGGGGAGAGACCCAGTACTTC	CASSLEGTRGETQYF
-	TRBV2	TRBJ2-1	-	TGTGCCAGCGATCGACTAGGGTACAATGAGCAGTTCTTC	CASDRLGYNEQFF
few	TRBV11-2	TRBJ2-5	TRBD2	TGTGCCAGCAGCTTACAAGCGGGGTACCAAGAGACCCAGTACTTC	CASSLQAGYQETQYF
-	TRBV5-4	TRBJ2-7	TRBD2	TGTGCCAGCAGCTCCGGGACTAGCGGATACGAGCAGTACTTC	CASSSGTSGYEQYF
-	TRBV7-9	TRBJ2-1	TRBD2	TGTGCCAGCAGCTTTGCGGGAGAACAGGATGAGCAGTTCTTC	CASSFAGEQDEQFF
once	TRBV6-5	TRBJ2-7	TRBD1	TGTGCCAGCAGCGTTGGACAGGAGACCTATTACGAGCAGTACTTC	CASSVGQETYYEQYF
-	TRBV7-2	TRBJ1-4	TRBD1	TGTGCCAGCAGCTTACAGACAGGGGGCATTGAAAAACTGTTTTTT	CASSLQTGGIEKLFF
-	TRBV29-1	TRBJ2-6	TRBD1	TGCAGCGTGACGACCGCAGGGGGCTCTGGGGCCAACGTCCTGACTTTC	CSVTTAGGSGANVLTF
-	TRBV4-2	TRBJ2-1	TRBD1	TGTGCCAGCAACCCCGACAGGGGCTTCACCAATGAGCAGTTCTTC	CASNPDRGFTNEQFF
-	TRBV19	TRBJ2-2	TRBD1	TGTGCCAGTATCAAAGCAGGACAGGGGGCATCGGGGGAGCTGTTTTTT	CASIKAGQGASGELFF
once	TRBV5-6	TRBJ1-2	-	TGTGCCAGCAGCAGTTTTAACTATGGCTACCCCTTC	CASSSFNYGYPF
once	TRBV5-4	TRBJ1-6	TRBD1	TGTGCCAGCAGCTTGGAGTTTGGACAGGGGGCTGGATCACCCCTCCACTTT	CASSLEFGQGAGSPLHF
-	TRBV6-6	TRBJ2-3	TRBD2	TGTGCCAGCAGAAAGGGACTAGCCGGGACAGATACGCAGTATTTT	CASRKGLAGTDTQYF
-	TRBV7-2	TRBJ2-3	TRBD1	TGTGCCAGCAGCTATACCCAGGACAGGGCGTATACGCAGTATTTT	CASSYTQDRAYTQYF
-	TRBV29-1	TRBJ1-5	TRBD1	TGCAGCGTTTTGGACAGGGTTGGTAATCAGCCCCAGCATTTT	CSVLDRVGNQPQHF
-	TRBV6-5	TRBJ1-4	TRBD1	TGTGCCAGTGAGGGGGGACAGGGTAATGAAAAACTGTTTTTT	CASEGGQGNEKLFF
-	TRBV10-1	TRBJ2-3	TRBD2	TGCGCCAGCAGTGAGCATCGAAGACTAGCGGGGGGAGCCACAGCGCAGTATTTT	CASSEHRRLAGGATAQYF
once	TRBV19	TRBJ2-2	-	TGTGCCAGTAGTATAGATCGGAGGGTTAACACCGGGGAGCTGTTTTTT	CASSIDRRVNTGELFF
few	TRBV6-6	TRBJ2-7	TRBD1	TGTGCCAGCAGTCCCCCGCCGTCGACAGGGGCCTACGAGCAGTACTTC	CASSPPPSTGAYEQYF
-	TRBV29-1	TRBJ2-7	-	TGCAGCCCTTGGGCAGGAAACGTCTACGAGCAGTACTTC	CSPWAGNVYEQYF
-	TRBV19	TRBJ1-1	TRBD1	TGTGCCAGTAGGATGGACAGGGGGCAGGGTGAAGCTTTCTTT	CASRMDRGQGEAFF
-	TRBV11-3	TRBJ2-1	TRBD2	TGTGCCAGCAGCGGGACCGGGACTAGCGGCCCCAGCCGTACCTACAATGAGCAGTTCTTC	CASSGTGTSGPSRTYNEQFF
-	TRBV7-9	TRBJ2-7	-	TGTGCCAGCAGCTCCTGGGGGGACAGCAACTACGAGCAGTACTTC	CASSSWGDSNYEQYF
-	TRBV7-9	TRBJ2-1	-	TGTTCCAGCAGCAGACTTGAGAATGAGCAGTTCTTC	CSSSRLENEQFF
-	TRBV2	TRBJ1-1	-	TGTGCCAGCAGTGGGAAGGGACATGGGGCTTTCTTT	CASSGKGHGAFF
-	TRBV28	TRBJ2-7	-	TGTGCCAGCAGTCCGGGACTCACCGGCTACGAGCAGTACTTC	CASSPGLTGYEQYF
-	TRBV28	TRBJ2-7	-	TGTGCCAGCACTCTGGCTTACGAGCAGTACTTC	CASTLAYEQYF
-	TRBV5-4	TRBJ2-1	-	TGTGCCAGCAGCTTGGGGGGGACTCGCTCCTACAATGAGCAGTTCTTC	CASSLGGTRSYNEQFF
-	TRBV5-1	TRBJ1-5	-	TGCGCCAGCAGCTTGGCCATTGATCAGCCCCAGCATTTT	CASSLAIDQPQHF
-	TRBV7-9	TRBJ2-7	TRBD1	TGTTCCAGCAGCCCGACAGGGTACGAGCAGTACTTC	CSSSPTGYEQYF